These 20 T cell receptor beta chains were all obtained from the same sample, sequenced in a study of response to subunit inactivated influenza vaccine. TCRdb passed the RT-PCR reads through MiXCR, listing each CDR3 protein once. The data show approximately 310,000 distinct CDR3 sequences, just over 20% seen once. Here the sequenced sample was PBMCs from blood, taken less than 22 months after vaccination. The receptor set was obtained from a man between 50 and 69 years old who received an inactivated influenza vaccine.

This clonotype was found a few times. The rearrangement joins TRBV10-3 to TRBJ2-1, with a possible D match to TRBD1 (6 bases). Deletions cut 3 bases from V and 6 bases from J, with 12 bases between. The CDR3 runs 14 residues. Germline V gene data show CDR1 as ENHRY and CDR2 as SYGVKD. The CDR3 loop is CAISDLDRSNEQFF. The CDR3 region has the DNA TGTGCCATCAGTGACCTGGACAGAAGCAATGAGCAGTTCTTC.

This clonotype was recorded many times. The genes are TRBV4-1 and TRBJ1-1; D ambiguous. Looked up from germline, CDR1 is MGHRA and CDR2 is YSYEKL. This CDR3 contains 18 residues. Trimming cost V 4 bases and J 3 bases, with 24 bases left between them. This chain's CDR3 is CASSLLSSSAFRHTEAFF. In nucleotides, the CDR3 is TGCGCCAGCAGCCTCCTATCGAGTTCCGCTTTCCGCCACACTGAAGCTTTCTTT.

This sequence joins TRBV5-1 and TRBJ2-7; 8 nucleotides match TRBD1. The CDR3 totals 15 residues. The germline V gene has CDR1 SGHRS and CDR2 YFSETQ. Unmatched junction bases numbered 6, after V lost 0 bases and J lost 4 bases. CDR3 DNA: TGCGCCAGCAGCTTGGAGTCAGGGGGCGGATACGAGCAGTACTTC. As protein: CASSLESGGGYEQYF.

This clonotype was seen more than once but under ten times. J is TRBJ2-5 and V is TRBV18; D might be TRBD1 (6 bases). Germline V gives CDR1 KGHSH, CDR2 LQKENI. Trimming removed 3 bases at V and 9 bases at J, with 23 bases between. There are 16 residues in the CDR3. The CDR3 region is CASSPIITGHRVAQYF. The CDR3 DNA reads TGTGCCAGCTCACCCATCATCACAGGGCATCGAGTGGCCCAGTACTTC.

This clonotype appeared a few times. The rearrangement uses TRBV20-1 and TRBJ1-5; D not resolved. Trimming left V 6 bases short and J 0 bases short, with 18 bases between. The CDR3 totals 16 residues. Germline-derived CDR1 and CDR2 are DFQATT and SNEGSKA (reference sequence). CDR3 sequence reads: CSAPVGAGSSNQPQHF. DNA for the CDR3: TGCAGTGCGCCCGTGGGCGCGGGGTCTAGCAATCAGCCCCAGCATTTT.

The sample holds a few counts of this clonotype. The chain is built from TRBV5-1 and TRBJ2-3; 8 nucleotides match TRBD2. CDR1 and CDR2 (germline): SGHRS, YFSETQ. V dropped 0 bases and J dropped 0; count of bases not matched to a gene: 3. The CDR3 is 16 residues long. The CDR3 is CASSLGLASSTDTQYF. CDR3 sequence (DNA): TGCGCCAGCAGCTTGGGACTAGCGTCTAGCACAGATACGCAGTATTTT.

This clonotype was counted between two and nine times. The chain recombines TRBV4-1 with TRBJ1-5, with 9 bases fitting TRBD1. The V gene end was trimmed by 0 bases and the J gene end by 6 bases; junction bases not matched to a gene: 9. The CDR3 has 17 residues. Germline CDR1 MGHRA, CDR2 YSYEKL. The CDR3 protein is CASSQELTGGGGQPQHF. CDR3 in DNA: TGCGCCAGCAGCCAAGAACTCACAGGGGGCGGTGGTCAGCCCCAGCATTTT.

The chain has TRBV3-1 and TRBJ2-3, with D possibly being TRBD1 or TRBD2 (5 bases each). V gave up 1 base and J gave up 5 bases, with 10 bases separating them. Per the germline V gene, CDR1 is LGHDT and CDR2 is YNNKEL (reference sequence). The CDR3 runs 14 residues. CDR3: CASSQVGAGDTQYF. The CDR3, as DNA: TGTGCCAGCAGCCAAGTAGGGGCGGGAGATACGCAGTATTTT.

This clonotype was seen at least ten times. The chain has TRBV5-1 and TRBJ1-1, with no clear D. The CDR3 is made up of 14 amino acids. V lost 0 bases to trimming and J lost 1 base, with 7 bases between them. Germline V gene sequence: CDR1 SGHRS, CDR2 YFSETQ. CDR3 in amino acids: CASSLDSSNTEAFF. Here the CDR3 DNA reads TGCGCCAGCAGCTTGGACAGCTCGAACACTGAAGCTTTCTTT.

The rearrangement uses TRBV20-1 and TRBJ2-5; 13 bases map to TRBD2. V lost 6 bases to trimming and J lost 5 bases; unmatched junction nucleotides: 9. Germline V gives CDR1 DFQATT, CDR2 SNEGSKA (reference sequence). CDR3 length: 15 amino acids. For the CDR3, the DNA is TGCAGTGCCGAGACTAGCGGGAGGCTGGGGGAGACCCAGTACTTC. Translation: CSAETSGRLGETQYF.

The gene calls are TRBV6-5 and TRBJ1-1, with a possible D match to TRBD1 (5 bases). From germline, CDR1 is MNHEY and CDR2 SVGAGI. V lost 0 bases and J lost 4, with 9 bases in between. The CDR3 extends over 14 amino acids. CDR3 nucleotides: TGTGCCAGCAGTTACTCGTTTGGGGGCACTGAAGCTTTCTTT. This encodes CASSYSFGGTEAFF.

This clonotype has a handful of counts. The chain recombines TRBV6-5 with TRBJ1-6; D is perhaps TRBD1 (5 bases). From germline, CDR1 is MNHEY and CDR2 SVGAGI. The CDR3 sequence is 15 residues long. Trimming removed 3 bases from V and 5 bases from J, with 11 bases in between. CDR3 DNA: TGTGCCAGCAGTTATGGGGGATCAGATAATTCACCCCTCCACTTT. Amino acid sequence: CASSYGGSDNSPLHF.

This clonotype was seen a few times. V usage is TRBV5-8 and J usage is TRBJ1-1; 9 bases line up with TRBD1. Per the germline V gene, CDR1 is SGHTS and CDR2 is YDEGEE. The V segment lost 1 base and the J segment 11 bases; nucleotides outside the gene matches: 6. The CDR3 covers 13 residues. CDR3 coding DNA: TGTGCCAGCAGCTTGAACAGGGGGCTTCGTGCTTTCTTT. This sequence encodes CASSLNRGLRAFF.

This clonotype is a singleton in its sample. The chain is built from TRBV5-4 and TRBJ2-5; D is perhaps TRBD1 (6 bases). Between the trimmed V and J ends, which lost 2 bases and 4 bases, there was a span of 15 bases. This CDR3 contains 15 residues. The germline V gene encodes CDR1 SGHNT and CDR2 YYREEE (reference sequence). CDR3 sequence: CASSFTPGAGETQYF. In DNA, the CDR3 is TGTGCCAGCAGCTTTACTCCAGGGGCGGGAGAGACCCAGTACTTC.

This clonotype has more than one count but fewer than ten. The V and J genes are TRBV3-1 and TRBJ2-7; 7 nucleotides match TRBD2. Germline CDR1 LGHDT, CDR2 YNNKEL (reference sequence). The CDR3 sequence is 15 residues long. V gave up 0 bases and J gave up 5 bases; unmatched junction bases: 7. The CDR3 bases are TGTGCCAGCAGCCAAGATTTGCGGGAGTGGAACGAGCAGTACTTC. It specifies CASSQDLREWNEQYF.

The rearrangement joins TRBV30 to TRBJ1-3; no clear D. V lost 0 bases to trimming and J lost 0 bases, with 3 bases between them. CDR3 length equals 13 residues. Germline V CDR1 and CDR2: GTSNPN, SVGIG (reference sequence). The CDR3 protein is CAWSVNSGNTIYF. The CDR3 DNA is TGTGCCTGGAGTGTAAACTCTGGAAACACCATATATTTT.

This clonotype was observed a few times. The CDR3 reads CASRRQGAGSPLHF. Written as DNA, the CDR3 is TGTGCCAGCAGGCGACAGGGGGCAGGGTCACCCCTCCACTTT. This rearrangement joins TRBV7-2 to TRBJ1-6, with 10 positions matching TRBD1. Per the germline V gene, CDR1 is SGHTA and CDR2 is FQGNSA. This CDR3 has 14 residues. The V segment lost 6 bases and the J segment 10 bases; nucleotides outside the gene matches: 6.

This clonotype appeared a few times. The CDR3 protein is CASSYDTDTQYF. The CDR3 nucleotides read TGTGCCAGCAGCTACGACACAGATACGCAGTATTTT. The J gene is TRBJ2-3, the V gene TRBV5-4, with D uncertain. Trimming shortened V by 3 bases and J by 2 bases, and 4 bases separated the two germline ends. The CDR3 consists of 12 residues. Per germline, CDR1 SGHNT and CDR2 YYREEE (reference sequence).

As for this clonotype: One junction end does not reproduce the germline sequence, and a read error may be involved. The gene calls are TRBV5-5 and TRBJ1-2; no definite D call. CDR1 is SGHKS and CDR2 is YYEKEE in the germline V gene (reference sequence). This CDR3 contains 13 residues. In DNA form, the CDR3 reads TGTGCCAGCAGCTTGCAACAGAGCTATGGCTGCACCTTC. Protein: CASSLQQSYGCTF.

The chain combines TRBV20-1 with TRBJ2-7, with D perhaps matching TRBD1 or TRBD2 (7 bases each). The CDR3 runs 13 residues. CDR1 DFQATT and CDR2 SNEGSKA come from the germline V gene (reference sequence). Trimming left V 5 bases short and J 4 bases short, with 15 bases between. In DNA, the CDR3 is TGCAGTGCTCCCCGACAGGGAGGGTACGAGCAGTACTTC. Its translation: CSAPRQGGYEQYF.